The 29 T cell receptor beta chains presented below share a single source sample, sequenced in a study of CD8 T cells in Susac syndrome. The RNA, roughly 0.45 to 1 ug, was put through reverse transcription using random hexamers. MiXCR, run by TCRdb on the immunoSEQ multiplex PCR reads, gives a single entry per CDR3 protein. This sample yields around 100,000 distinct CDR3 sequences, of which roughly 96% are seen a single time; approximately 0.3% belongs to the top ten. Input material: CD8+ T cells from PBMCs. Every receptor here comes from a human donor with Susac syndrome.

The chain couples TRBV2 to TRBJ2-3; a weak D match, TRBD1 (5 bases). The CDR3 has 14 amino acids. V was pared by 7 bases and J by 6 bases, with 17 bases between. CDR1 and CDR2 from the germline V gene are SNHLY and FYNNEI. The CDR3 coding sequence is TGTGCCAGCACCGAGCAAGGGGCTGTCGATACGCAGTATTTT. This codes for CASTEQGAVDTQYF.

This clonotype was picked up a small number of times. This chain uses TRBV9 with TRBJ1-2; no firm D call. This CDR3 contains 13 residues. V gave up 0 bases and J gave up 10 bases, with 13 bases separating them. From germline, CDR1 is SGDLS and CDR2 YYNGEE. Written as DNA, the CDR3 is TGTGCCAGCAGCGTAGTGGTTTTGGCGGACTACACCTTC. It codes for CASSVVVLADYTF.

This rearrangement joins TRBV15 to TRBJ2-3; the match to TRBD2 covers 14 bases. The CDR3 length is 19 residues. Germline V gene sequence: CDR1 LNHNV, CDR2 YYDKDF (reference sequence). The V segment lost 5 bases and the J segment 0 bases; nucleotides outside the gene matches: 10. CDR3 amino acids: CATSRPGTSGRGSTDTQYF. In DNA form, the CDR3 reads TGTGCCACCAGCCGTCCCGGGACTAGCGGGAGAGGGAGCACAGATACGCAGTATTTT.

This chain uses TRBV5-1 with TRBJ2-5, with D possibly TRBD1 on 6 matching bases. This CDR3 contains 13 residues. V was cut by 7 bases and J by 3 bases, with 13 bases left in between. The germline gives CDR1 SGHRS, CDR2 YFSETQ. The CDR3 protein is CASLPGTKETQYF. As DNA, the CDR3 is TGCGCCAGCTTACCCGGGACAAAAGAGACCCAGTACTTC.

The chain recombines TRBV15 with TRBJ2-7; D might be TRBD2 (5 bases). From germline, CDR1 is LNHNV and CDR2 YYDKDF (reference sequence). The V gene lost 1 base and the J gene lost 5 bases, with 6 bases spanning the gap. CDR3 size: 12 residues. The CDR3 DNA follows: TGTGCCACCAGCAGAGTACTAGACGAGCAGTACTTC. It yields the protein CATSRVLDEQYF.

This rearrangement joins TRBV28 to TRBJ2-1; TRBD2 might be the D (6 bases). CDR1 and CDR2 (germline): MDHEN, SYDVKM. V was cut by 6 bases and J by 15 bases, with 18 bases left in between. This CDR3 spans 12 amino acids. CDR3 sequence: CASSTGLRLSFF. The CDR3 coding sequence is TGTGCCAGCAGCACCGGACTAAGGCTTTCGTTCTTC.

The chain couples TRBV4-1 to TRBJ1-2, with D possibly TRBD1 on 6 matching bases. V lost 2 bases and J 6 bases, leaving 10 bases between the germline ends. CDR3 length: 13 residues. Germline CDR1 and CDR2: MGHRA and YSYEKL. The CDR3 DNA follows: TGCGCCAGCAGCCAAAGCAACAGGGATGGCTACACCTTC. This sequence encodes CASSQSNRDGYTF.

The CDR3 DNA follows: TGTGCCAGCAGTGAACAGTCTAAGAACACTGAAGCTTTCTTT. This sequence encodes CASSEQSKNTEAFF. The V gene is TRBV2, the J gene TRBJ1-1; no reliable D call. CDR3 length: 14 amino acids. Per germline, CDR1 SNHLY and CDR2 FYNNEI. V was cut by 2 bases and J by 1 base, with 8 bases left in between.

The chain uses TRBV20-1 and TRBJ1-5; possibly TRBD1 for D (5 bases). Germline-derived CDR1 and CDR2 are DFQATT and SNEGSKA (reference sequence). The CDR3 runs 12 residues. Deletions cut 3 bases from V and 3 bases from J, with 6 bases between. DNA for the CDR3: TGCAGTGCTAGGGACAACAATCAGCCCCAGCATTTT. Residues: CSARDNNQPQHF.

The rearrangement links TRBV29-1 to TRBJ1-5, with D perhaps TRBD1 (5 bases). This CDR3 has 16 residues. V was pared by 6 bases and J by 11 bases, with 29 bases between. Germline-derived CDR1 and CDR2 are SQVTM and ANQGSEA. Here the CDR3 reads CSVLTEVDSLEGSQHF. The CDR3 nucleotides are TGCAGCGTCCTAACCGAAGTAGACAGCCTAGAGGGGTCCCAGCATTTT. Using reference TRBV29-1 and TRBJ1-5 for the parts outside the CDR3, the full variable domain is SAVISQKPSRDICQRGTSLTIQCQVDSQVTMMFWYRQQPGQSLTLIATANQGSEATYESGFVIDKFPISRPNLTFSTLTVSNMSPEDSSIYLCSVLTEVDSLEGSQHFGDGTRLSIL.

The chain uses TRBV24-1 and TRBJ2-3; 7 bases are a match to TRBD1. The CDR3 length is 13 residues. Germline V gene data show CDR1 as KGHDR and CDR2 as SFDVKD. Germline trimming cut 3 bases from V and 8 bases from J; bases unmatched to any gene: 4. The CDR3 here is CATSDPTGATQYF. In DNA form, the CDR3 reads TGTGCCACCAGTGATCCCACAGGGGCTACGCAGTATTTT.

This chain uses TRBV29-1 with TRBJ1-1; D uncertain. This CDR3 is built from 11 residues. V lost 3 bases and J 1 base, leaving 3 bases between the germline ends. The V gene's germline CDR1 is SQVTM and CDR2 ANQGSEA. This chain's CDR3 is CSVDRNTEAFF. The CDR3 DNA is TGCAGCGTTGACAGGAACACTGAAGCTTTCTTT. The variable domain in full, completed from reference TRBV29-1 and TRBJ1-1, reads SAVISQKPSRDICQRGTSLTIQCQVDSQVTMMFWYRQQPGQSLTLIATANQGSEATYESGFVIDKFPISRPNLTFSTLTVSNMSPEDSSIYLCSVDRNTEAFFGQGTRLTVV.

This chain joins TRBV28 and TRBJ2-4; the D gene is possibly TRBD2 (6 bases). CDR3 length: 17 residues. The V gene's germline CDR1 is MDHEN and CDR2 SYDVKM. Between the trimmed V and J ends, which lost 3 bases and 8 bases, there was a span of 23 bases. The CDR3 DNA is TGTGCCAGCAGTTTCCAGATGTGGTGGAGGGCCGGGGACATTCAGTACTTC. Translating it yields CASSFQMWWRAGDIQYF.

This chain uses TRBV9 with TRBJ2-2, with TRBD1 as a possible D gene (6 bases). This CDR3 has 19 residues. V dropped 6 bases and J dropped 1 base, with 25 bases sitting between them. The germline V gene has CDR1 SGDLS and CDR2 YYNGEE. CDR3 region: CASTGVDRQVIQNTGELFF. Written as DNA, the CDR3 is TGTGCCAGCACCGGAGTAGACAGGCAGGTGATACAGAACACCGGGGAGCTGTTTTTT.

The CDR3 region is CSALGGTHNEQFF. The CDR3 DNA sequence: TGCAGCGCACTTGGCGGGACACACAATGAGCAGTTCTTC. The chain couples TRBV29-1 to TRBJ2-1; D possibly matches TRBD1 or TRBD2 (6 bases each). Trimming shortened V by 7 bases and J by 5 bases, and 15 bases separated the two germline ends. The CDR3 covers 13 residues. Germline V lookup: CDR1 SQVTM, CDR2 ANQGSEA.

The chain joins TRBV29-1 to TRBJ1-2, with 10 bases identical to TRBD1. After removal of 7 bases from V and 6 bases from J, the junction contained 8 bases not matched to a gene. The CDR3 contains 13 residues. Germline V CDR1 and CDR2: SQVTM, ANQGSEA. The CDR3 sequence: CSGTQTGGDGYTF. CDR3 nucleotides: TGCAGCGGTACCCAGACAGGGGGCGATGGCTACACCTTC.

This chain uses TRBV20-1 with TRBJ1-1, with TRBD1 matching 8 bases. Germline V gives CDR1 DFQATT, CDR2 SNEGSKA (reference sequence). This CDR3 is 13 amino acids long. Losses at the gene ends were 4 bases for V and 4 bases for J; bases not matched to a gene: 5. CDR3 sequence reads: CSAKGQDVTEAFF. The CDR3 region has the DNA TGCAGTGCTAAGGGACAGGACGTCACTGAAGCTTTCTTT.

The V and J genes are TRBV29-1 and TRBJ2-1; TRBD2 matches at 12 bases. Unmatched junction bases numbered 3, after V lost 5 bases and J lost 4 bases. CDR1 is SQVTM and CDR2 is ANQGSEA in the germline V gene. The CDR3 is made up of 14 amino acids. Here the CDR3 reads CSVWTSGKYNEQFF. In DNA form, the CDR3 reads TGCAGCGTTTGGACTAGCGGGAAGTACAATGAGCAGTTCTTC.

V gene TRBV13 combines with J gene TRBJ2-1; 8 positions agree with TRBD2. This CDR3 region has 14 residues. Germline V gene lookup returns CDR1 PRHDT and CDR2 FYEKMQ (reference sequence). The junction had 7 bases not matched to a gene; V was cut back by 3 bases and J by 9 bases. The CDR3 region is CASSLGRGDSEQFF. In DNA, the CDR3 is TGTGCCAGCAGCTTGGGGCGGGGGGATTCTGAGCAGTTCTTC.

V and J are TRBV7-6 and TRBJ2-3; D is unresolved. Trimming left V 2 bases short and J 6 bases short, with 9 bases between. Germline assignment: CDR1 SGHVS and CDR2 FNYEAQ. This CDR3 comprises 13 residues. The CDR3 coding sequence is TGTGCCAGCAGCTTAAGGGCCAGCGATACGCAGTATTTT. Its protein product is CASSLRASDTQYF.

The chain couples TRBV20-1 to TRBJ2-1; the D gene is possibly TRBD2 (5 bases). This CDR3 comprises 15 residues. Germline V lookup: CDR1 DFQATT, CDR2 SNEGSKA (reference sequence). Trimming took 3 bases from V and 2 from J, leaving 14 bases between them. The CDR3 loop is CSASVTGWTYNEQFF. As DNA, the CDR3 is TGCAGTGCTAGTGTGACGGGGTGGACCTACAATGAGCAGTTCTTC.

The J gene is TRBJ2-1, the V gene TRBV9; 8 nucleotides align to TRBD2. V was pared by 4 bases and J by 5 bases, with 8 bases of the junction left unmatched. Germline CDR1 reads SGDLS; CDR2 reads YYNGEE. The CDR3 runs 15 residues. The CDR3 coding sequence is TGTGCCAGCAGCCAGACCGGGGGGGCAAACAATGAGCAGTTCTTC. Protein product: CASSQTGGANNEQFF.

J is TRBJ1-5 and V is TRBV7-2, with D possibly being TRBD1 (5 bases). Germline V lookup: CDR1 SGHTA, CDR2 FQGNSA. Trimming cost V 3 bases and J 3 bases, with 12 bases left between them. The CDR3 is 15 residues long. The CDR3 here is CASSLGRQFNQPQHF. CDR3 sequence (DNA): TGTGCCAGCAGCTTGGGGCGACAGTTCAATCAGCCCCAGCATTTT.

V is TRBV27 and J is TRBJ2-1; D is undetermined. This CDR3 region has 12 residues. Trimming removed 6 bases from V and 11 bases from J, with 14 bases in between. The germline CDR1 and CDR2 sequences are MNHEY and SMNVEV (reference sequence). In nucleotides, the CDR3 is TGTGCCAGCAGCCGAACCGATAGACAGCAGTTCTTC. It translates to CASSRTDRQQFF.

J is TRBJ1-5 and V is TRBV28; TRBD1 is a possible D gene (6 bases). V was shortened by 7 bases and J by 3 bases, with 13 bases between the two germline ends. CDR1 and CDR2 from the germline V gene are MDHEN and SYDVKM. This CDR3 region has 14 residues. CDR3: CASTLGAINQPQHF. CDR3 in DNA: TGTGCCAGCACCCTGGGGGCGATCAATCAGCCCCAGCATTTT.

The genes are TRBV10-3 and TRBJ2-1; the match to TRBD1 covers 8 bases. Per the germline V gene, CDR1 is ENHRY and CDR2 is SYGVKD. Losses at the gene ends were 6 bases for V and 7 bases for J; bases not matched to a gene: 11. The CDR3 loop spans 15 amino acids. CDR3 DNA sequence: TGTGCCATCAGGGGATCGGACAGGGACCTTAATGAGCAGTTCTTC. Translating it yields CAIRGSDRDLNEQFF.

The gene calls are TRBV5-1 and TRBJ2-5, with D perhaps given as TRBD1 or TRBD2 (6 bases each). Germline CDR1 reads SGHRS; CDR2 reads YFSETQ. Deletions cut 4 bases from V and 2 bases from J, with 15 bases between. This CDR3 region has 15 residues. CDR3 bases: TGCGCCAGCAGCAGAGTGGGGGGCGAACAAGAGACCCAGTACTTC. Protein sequence: CASSRVGGEQETQYF.

The CDR3 DNA reads TGCAGTGCTAGAAAAGGGCTGGGTTTATACGAGCAGTACTTC. Translation: CSARKGLGLYEQYF. The chain couples TRBV20-1 to TRBJ2-7; unclear D gene. Per the germline V gene, CDR1 is DFQATT and CDR2 is SNEGSKA (reference sequence). V gave up 2 bases and J gave up 4 bases, with 15 bases separating them. The CDR3 covers 14 residues.

The chain recombines TRBV3-1 with TRBJ2-7, with TRBD1 matching 11 bases. V trimming: 3 bases; J trimming: 2 bases; junction bases outside the gene matches: 3. CDR1 is LGHDT, CDR2 YNNKEL, per germline (reference sequence). CDR3 length: 15 amino acids. The CDR3 bases are TGTGCCAGCAGCCAGGACAGGGGGCCCGCCTACGAGCAGTACTTC. This translates into CASSQDRGPAYEQYF.